The 3 T cell receptor beta chains below all came from one sample that was sequenced in a study of T cells in Graves' hyperthyroidism and ophthalmopathy. Amplified TCR beta CDR3 regions came from RNA transcripts. An initial round of RT-PCR targeting the TCR CDR3 relied on the HTBI primer set. Using its own MiXCR run on the multiplex PCR reads, TCRdb lists one record per CDR3 protein. The sample includes about 660,000 distinct CDR3 sequences, nearly 45% of them seen just once. Sequencing was performed on peripheral blood or thyroid tissue (not recorded which). These receptors were taken from an adult man with Graves' disease, either hyperthyroidism or ophthalmopathy (not recorded which).

This clonotype was detected only a few times. The V call is TRBV29-1, the J call TRBJ2-7; tentative D call: TRBD2 (6 bases). Between the trimmed V and J ends, which lost 4 bases and 5 bases, there was a span of 21 bases. Germline CDR1 is SQVTM and CDR2 is ANQGSEA. The CDR3 consists of 15 residues. The CDR3: CSVAGVYEGPHEQYF. The CDR3 DNA is TGCAGCGTTGCGGGGGTCTACGAGGGCCCCCACGAGCAGTACTTC.

This clonotype has just a few counts. The rearrangement links TRBV7-9 to TRBJ2-5; 12 bases line up with TRBD2. The CDR3 has 13 residues. V lost 8 bases to trimming and J lost 3 bases; unmatched junction nucleotides: 1. The germline V gene has CDR1 SEHNR and CDR2 FQNEAQ (reference sequence). CDR3 protein: CASASGGEETQYF. For the CDR3, the DNA is TGTGCCAGCGCTAGCGGGGGGGAAGAGACCCAGTACTTC.

The chain recombines TRBV7-9 with TRBJ2-3, with 7 bases identical to TRBD1. With V trimmed by 6 bases and J by 2 bases, 5 bases remained unmatched. Germline V gives CDR1 SEHNR, CDR2 FQNEAQ (reference sequence). The CDR3 covers 14 residues. CDR3 amino acids: CASSRQGYTDTQYF. Written as DNA, the CDR3 is TGTGCCAGCAGTCGACAGGGATACACAGATACGCAGTATTTT.